The source of this T cell receptor beta chain is a study of T cells in Graves' hyperthyroidism and ophthalmopathy. Across the whole study: Peripheral blood samples were taken at initial diagnosis, prior to any treatment.

Amplification targeted TCR beta CDR3 regions from RNA transcripts. HTBI primers drove first-round RT-PCR of the TCR CDR3. TCRdb independently ran MiXCR on the multiplex PCR reads; one entry per CDR3 protein. The sample contains around 300,000 distinct CDR3 sequences, 22% of which appear only once. The germline V gene has CDR1 SGHTA and CDR2 FQGTGA. The CDR3 is made up of 15 amino acids. V shed 2 bases and J shed 0 bases, with 8 bases lying between them. The V and J genes are TRBV7-3 and TRBJ2-1, with D uncertain. This clonotype was obtained from a man aged 25-45 years with Graves' ophthalmopathy. Input material: blood. This CDR3 reads CASSLGIRSYNEQFF. DNA for the CDR3: TGTGCCAGCAGCTTAGGGATCCGCTCCTACAATGAGCAGTTCTTC.